This T cell receptor beta chain is from a study of human T cells and chemical hapten exposure. As for the study in general: Sensitizing treatment utilized 2% DPC over an approximately 2 cm by approximately 2 cm portion of upper inner arm skin.

The CDR3 loop spans 10 amino acids. Trimming cost V 8 bases and J 5 bases, with 5 bases left between them. The germline CDR1 and CDR2 sequences are SEHNR and FQNEAQ (reference sequence). Time point defined: pre-sensitization, week 0. Treatment reported: therapeutic diphenylcyclopropenone sensitization with weekly scalp DPC. The authors' total RNA extraction used unfractionated whole blood. In this sample, this clonotype turned up a few times. Original handling: Samples had a median of 95,638 TCRs, ranging roughly 23,224 to 690,600. TCRdb re-called the RACE reads through MiXCR, storing one row per CDR3 protein. The V and J calls and clone size are TCRdb's, not the authors'. The table records 350,000 to 450,000 distinct CDR3 sequences, less than 6.5% of them present only once.

V usage is TRBV7-9 and J usage is TRBJ2-3; D not certain. This TCR came from a woman between 50 and 59 years old with alopecia areata. Some clones in this sample may be carry-over from other donors' samples. The sequences come from whole blood, collected in connection with sensitization to the hapten diphenylcyclopropenone (DPC). This chain's CDR3 is CASEGDTQYF. CDR3 nucleotides: TGTGCCAGCGAAGGAGATACGCAGTATTTT.